The T cell receptor (beta chain) described here comes from a study of cytomegalovirus exposure and HLA in healthy donors. General study results and limits: Prior analysis indicated that the majority of TCR beta V segments exhibited productivity approximately 87% or approximately 30% of the time. In the analysis, some V segments, TRBV6-2 and TRBV6-3 included, were excluded as indistinguishable. Further analysis, carried out later, found HLA-associated TCR beta chains more clonally expanded than equally common other chains. Immune exposure was documented only through CMV serostatus.

This PCR relied on a set of 60 Vbeta primers and 13 Jbeta primers. Generated by immunoSEQ multiplex PCR, the TCRdb table keeps only in-frame clones and is missing some. This sample has about 160,000 clones, with roughly three quarters found just once. The CDR3 loop spans 16 amino acids. With 2 bases removed from V and 9 bases from J, the gap between germline ends came to 20 bases. Germline loops: CDR1 MRHNA, CDR2 SNTAGT. As concerns this clone: Its antigen is unknown.

The clonotype was recovered from a human donor in good health. This sequence joins TRBV6-4 and TRBJ2-1, with D perhaps TRBD2 (8 bases). The sequenced material came from PBMCs. The CDR3 coding sequence is TGTGCCAGCAGTGACCTGGCGGGGGGACAGTGGGGTGAGCAGTTCTTC. Amino acid sequence: CASSDLAGGQWGEQFF.